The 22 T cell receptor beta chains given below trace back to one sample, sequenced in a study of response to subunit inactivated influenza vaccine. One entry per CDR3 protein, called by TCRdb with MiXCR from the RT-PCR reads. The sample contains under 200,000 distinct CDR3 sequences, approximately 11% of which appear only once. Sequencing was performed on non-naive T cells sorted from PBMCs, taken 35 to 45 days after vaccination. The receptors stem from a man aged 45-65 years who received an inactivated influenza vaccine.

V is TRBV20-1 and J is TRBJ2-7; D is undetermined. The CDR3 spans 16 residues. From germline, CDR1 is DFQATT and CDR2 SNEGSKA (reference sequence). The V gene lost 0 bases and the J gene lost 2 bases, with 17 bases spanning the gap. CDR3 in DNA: TGCAGTGCTAGAGATCCCCTAGTGTCAATGGCCTACGAGCAGTACTTC. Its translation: CSARDPLVSMAYEQYF.

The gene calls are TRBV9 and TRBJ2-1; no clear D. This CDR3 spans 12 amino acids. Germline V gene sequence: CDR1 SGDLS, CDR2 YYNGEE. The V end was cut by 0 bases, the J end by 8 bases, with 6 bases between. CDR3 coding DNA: TGTGCCAGCAGCGTAGAGTTGGATGAGCAGTTCTTC. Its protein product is CASSVELDEQFF.

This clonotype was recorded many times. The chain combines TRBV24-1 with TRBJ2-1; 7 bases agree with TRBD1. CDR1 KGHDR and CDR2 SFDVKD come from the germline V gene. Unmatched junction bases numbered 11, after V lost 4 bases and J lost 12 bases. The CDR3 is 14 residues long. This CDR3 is CATSDLRTGHGQFF. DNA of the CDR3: TGTGCCACCAGTGACCTCCGGACAGGACATGGGCAGTTCTTC.

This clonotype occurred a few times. The CDR3 DNA reads TGTGCCAGCAGCCAACATCCGGGACAGGGGAACACTGAAGCTTTCTTT. Its translation: CASSQHPGQGNTEAFF. The V gene is TRBV7-9, the J gene TRBJ1-1; TRBD1 agrees at 9 bases. The germline V gene encodes CDR1 SEHNR and CDR2 FQNEAQ (reference sequence). The ends lost 5 bases at V and 1 base at J; junction bases unmatched: 8. CDR3 length equals 16 residues.

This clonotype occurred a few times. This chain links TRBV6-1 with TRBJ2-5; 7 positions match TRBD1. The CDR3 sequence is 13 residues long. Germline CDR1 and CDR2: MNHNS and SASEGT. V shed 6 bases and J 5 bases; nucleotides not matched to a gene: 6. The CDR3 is CASSKGALETQYF. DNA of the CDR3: TGTGCCAGCAGCAAGGGGGCTTTGGAGACCCAGTACTTC.

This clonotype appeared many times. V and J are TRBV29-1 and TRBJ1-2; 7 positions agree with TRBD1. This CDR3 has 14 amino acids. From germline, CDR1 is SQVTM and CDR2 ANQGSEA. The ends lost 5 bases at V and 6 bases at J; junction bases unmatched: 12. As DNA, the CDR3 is TGCAGCGTTTCTTCTTACGATGACAGGGATGGCTACACCTTC. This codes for CSVSSYDDRDGYTF.

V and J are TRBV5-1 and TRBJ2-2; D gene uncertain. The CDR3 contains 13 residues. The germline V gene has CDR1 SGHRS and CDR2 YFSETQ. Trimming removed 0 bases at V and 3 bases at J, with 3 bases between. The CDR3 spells CASSLDDTGELFF. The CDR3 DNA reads TGCGCCAGCAGCTTGGATGACACCGGGGAGCTGTTTTTT.

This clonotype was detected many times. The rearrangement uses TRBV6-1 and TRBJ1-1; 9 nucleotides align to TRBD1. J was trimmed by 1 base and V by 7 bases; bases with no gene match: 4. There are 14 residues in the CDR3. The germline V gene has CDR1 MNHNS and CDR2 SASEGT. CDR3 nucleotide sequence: TGTGCCAGCAAGGACAGGGGCGCGAACACTGAAGCTTTCTTT. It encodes CASKDRGANTEAFF.

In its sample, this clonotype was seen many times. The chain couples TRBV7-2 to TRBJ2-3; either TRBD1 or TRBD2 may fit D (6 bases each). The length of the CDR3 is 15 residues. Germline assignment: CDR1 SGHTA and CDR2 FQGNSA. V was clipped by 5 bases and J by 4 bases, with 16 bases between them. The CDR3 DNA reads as TGTGCCAGCAGCACCCTGGGGGGCGGCGCAGATACGCAGTATTTT. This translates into CASSTLGGGADTQYF.

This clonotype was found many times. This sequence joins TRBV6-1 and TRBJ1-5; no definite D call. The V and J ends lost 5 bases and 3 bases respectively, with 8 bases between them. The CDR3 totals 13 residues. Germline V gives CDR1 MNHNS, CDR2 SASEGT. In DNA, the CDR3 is TGTGCCAGCAGTCCGGGCCTCAATCAGCCCCAGCATTTT. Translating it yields CASSPGLNQPQHF.

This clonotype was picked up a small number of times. CDR3 region: CSAQKGIHEQYF. CDR3 coding DNA: TGCAGTGCTCAGAAGGGAATCCACGAGCAGTACTTC. The chain employs TRBV20-1 and TRBJ2-7; D uncertain. V was cut by 5 bases and J by 5 bases, with 13 bases left in between. Germline values: CDR1 DFQATT, CDR2 SNEGSKA (reference sequence). The CDR3 sequence is 12 residues long.

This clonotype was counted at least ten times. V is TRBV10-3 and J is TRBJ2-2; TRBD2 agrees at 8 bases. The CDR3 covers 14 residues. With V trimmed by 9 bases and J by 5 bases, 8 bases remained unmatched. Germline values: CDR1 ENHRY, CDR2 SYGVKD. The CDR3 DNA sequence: TGTGCCATATCGGGACTAGGGAGGACCGGGGAGCTGTTTTTT. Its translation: CAISGLGRTGELFF.

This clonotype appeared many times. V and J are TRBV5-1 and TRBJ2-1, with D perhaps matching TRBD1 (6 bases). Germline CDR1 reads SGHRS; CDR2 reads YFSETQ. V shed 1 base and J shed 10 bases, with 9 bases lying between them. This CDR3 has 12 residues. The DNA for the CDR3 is TGCGCCAGCAGCTTGACAGGGAAGGAGCAGTTCTTC. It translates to CASSLTGKEQFF.

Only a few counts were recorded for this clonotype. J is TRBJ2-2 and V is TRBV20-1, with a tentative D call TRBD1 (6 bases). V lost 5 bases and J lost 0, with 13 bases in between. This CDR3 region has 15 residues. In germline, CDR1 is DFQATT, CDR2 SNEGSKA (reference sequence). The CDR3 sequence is CSAVGGRANTGELFF. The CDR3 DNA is TGCAGTGCTGTAGGGGGTCGCGCGAACACCGGGGAGCTGTTTTTT.

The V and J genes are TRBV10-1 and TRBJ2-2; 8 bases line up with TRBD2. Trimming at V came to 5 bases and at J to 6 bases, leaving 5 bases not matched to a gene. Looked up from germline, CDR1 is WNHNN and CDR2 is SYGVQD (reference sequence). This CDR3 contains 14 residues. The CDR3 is CASSSGSGAGELFF. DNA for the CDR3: TGCGCCAGCAGTTCCGGTAGCGGGGCCGGGGAGCTGTTTTTT.

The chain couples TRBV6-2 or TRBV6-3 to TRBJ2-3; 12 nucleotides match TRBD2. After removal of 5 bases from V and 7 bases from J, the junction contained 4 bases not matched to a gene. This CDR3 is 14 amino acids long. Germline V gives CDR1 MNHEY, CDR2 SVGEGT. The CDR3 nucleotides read TGTGCCAGCAGTCCGCTAGCGGGAGGGTATACGCAGTATTTT. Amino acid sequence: CASSPLAGGYTQYF.

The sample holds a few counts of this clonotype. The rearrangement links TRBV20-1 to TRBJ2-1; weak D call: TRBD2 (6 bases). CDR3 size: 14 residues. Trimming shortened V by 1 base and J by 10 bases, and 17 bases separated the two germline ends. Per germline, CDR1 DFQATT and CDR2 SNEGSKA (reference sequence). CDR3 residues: CSARGGGPQEEQFF. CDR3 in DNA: TGCAGTGCTAGAGGGGGAGGCCCCCAGGAGGAGCAGTTCTTC.

Written as DNA, the CDR3 is TGTGCCAGCAGCTTAACTTCCAGTGAGCAGTTCTTC. It yields the protein CASSLTSSEQFF. The V call is TRBV5-4, the J call TRBJ2-1; D gene unclear. Trimming removed 2 bases from V and 9 bases from J, with 9 bases in between. Germline CDR1 reads SGHNT; CDR2 reads YYREEE (reference sequence). There are 12 residues in the CDR3.

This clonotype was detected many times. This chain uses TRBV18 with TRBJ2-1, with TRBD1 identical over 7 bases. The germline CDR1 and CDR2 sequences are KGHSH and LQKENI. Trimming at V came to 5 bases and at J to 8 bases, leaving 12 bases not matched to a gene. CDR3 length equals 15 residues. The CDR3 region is CASSVRQGVIDEQFF. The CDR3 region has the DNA TGTGCCAGCTCAGTCCGCCAGGGGGTTATAGATGAGCAGTTCTTC.

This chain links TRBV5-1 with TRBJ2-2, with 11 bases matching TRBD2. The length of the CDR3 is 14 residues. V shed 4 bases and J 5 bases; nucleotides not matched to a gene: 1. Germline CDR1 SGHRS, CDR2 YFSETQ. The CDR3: CASSRTSGTGELFF. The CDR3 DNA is TGCGCCAGCAGCCGGACTAGCGGGACCGGGGAGCTGTTTTTT.

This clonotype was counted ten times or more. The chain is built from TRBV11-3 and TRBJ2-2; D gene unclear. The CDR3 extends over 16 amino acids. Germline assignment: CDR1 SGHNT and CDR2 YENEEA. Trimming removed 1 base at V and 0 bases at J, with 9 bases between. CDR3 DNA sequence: TGTGCCAGCAGCTTAGGGGCAGGATCGAACACCGGGGAGCTGTTTTTT. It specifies CASSLGAGSNTGELFF. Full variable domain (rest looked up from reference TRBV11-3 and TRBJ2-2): EAGVVQSPRYKIIEKKQPVAFWCNPISGHNTLYWYLQNLGQGPELLIRYENEEAVDDSQLPKDRFSAERLKGVDSTLKIQPAELGDSAVYLCASSLGAGSNTGELFFGEGSRLTVL.

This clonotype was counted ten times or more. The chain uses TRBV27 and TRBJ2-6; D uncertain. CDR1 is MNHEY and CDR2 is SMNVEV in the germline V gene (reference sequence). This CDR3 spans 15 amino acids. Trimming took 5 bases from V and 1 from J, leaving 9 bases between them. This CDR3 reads CASSPRQSGANVLTF. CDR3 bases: TGTGCCAGCAGTCCCCGGCAATCTGGGGCCAACGTCCTGACTTTC.